Below, one TCR beta chain is given with its context. The target antigen is unknown. The sample comes from a study of shared clonotypes between healthy human individuals. Whole-study findings and limits: Only blood was sampled; tissue repertoires likely differ.

Only CD45RO-negative cells positively selected for CCR7 counted as naive CD8 cells, so terminally differentiated effector memory CD45RA+ cells were excluded. This CDR3 has 15 residues. The V gene's germline CDR1 is SEHNR and CDR2 FQNEAQ (reference sequence). V lost 5 bases, J lost 3 bases, and 16 bases lay in between. Sequencing used immunoSEQ multiplex PCR; TCRdb keeps in-frame clones, though not all of them. The sample includes about 2 million clones, roughly 95% of them seen just once. The chain joins TRBV7-9 to TRBJ1-1; D is uncertain. The sequence was collected from a man younger than 35 in good health. The sequenced sample was naive CD8+ T cells sorted from blood. This CDR3 reads CASSRLTVKDTEAFF. For the CDR3, the DNA is TGTGCCAGCAGCCGCCTAACCGTAAAGGACACTGAAGCTTTCTTT.